This T cell receptor (beta chain) came from a study of cytomegalovirus exposure and HLA in healthy donors. The PCR contained 60 Vbeta and 13 Jbeta primers. Clones were sequenced by immunoSEQ multiplex PCR, and TCRdb holds only the in-frame ones, with some missing. The table lists roughly 120,000 clones, 81% of them singletons. The sequencing sample was made of PBMCs. The receptor's source is a middle-aged woman in good health and CMV-seronegative.

CDR3 in DNA: TGTGCCAGCAGTTTTTATAGACAGGAGACCTACGAGCAGTACTTC. Encoded protein: CASSFYRQETYEQYF. V usage is TRBV28 and J usage is TRBJ2-7; the D gene is possibly TRBD1 (6 bases). The CDR3 loop spans 15 amino acids. V lost 3 bases and J 2 bases, leaving 14 bases between the germline ends. Germline lookup yields CDR1 MDHEN and CDR2 SYDVKM.